The rows below give T cell receptor beta chains drawn from one sample of a study of T cell repertoires in cytomegalovirus infection. TCRdb re-analysed the reads in MiXCR, keeping a single row per CDR3 protein. In the table there are approximately 1,000,000 distinct CDR3 sequences, approximately 33% of which are singletons. Their recognized antigens are unknown. The starting material was cultured CD8+ T cells from PBMCs, obtained from culture after CMV antigen stimulation. Receptor source: a human donor in good health (CMV status not recorded). Some clones in this sample may be carry-over from other donors' samples. Each CDR3 is given with its conserved first and last residue. The order of the fields is V gene, CDR3 protein.

>TRBV7-2
CASSLEPWPGHDSPLHF
>TRBV20-1
CSARGSEQYF
>TRBV6-2/TRBV6-3
CASSYLGGQYGYTF
>TRBV7-6
CASSLTGGGYNEQFF
>TRBV5-1
CASSLAHYDEQYF
>TRBV4-3
CASSQVDAGNQPQHF
>TRBV7-2
CASSLQGAGGRDTQYF
>TRBV10-3
CAISELGRDGTDTQYF
>TRBV7-6
CASSHPKDRFLYGYTF
>TRBV7-9
CASSSRLATGTHTEAFF
>TRBV19
CASSIVGTASLNTEAFF
>TRBV20-1
CSATPGDRGNSPLHF
>TRBV12-3/TRBV12-4
CASTSGRFTGELFF
>TRBV20-1
CSARDITVSLHF
>TRBV7-8
CASSKDRSPHQPQHF
>TRBV6-5
CASSYRGYQPQHF
>TRBV6-6
CASSYLGGKTKNIQYF
>TRBV7-6
CASSPPDRGSHEQYF
>TRBV7-2
CASSLQQRTDTQYF
>TRBV7-3
CASSFGQGDYGYTF
>TRBV4-2
CASSQEKGTDTQYF
>TRBV9
CASSAPGTITGELFF
>TRBV2
CASPTGRGQETQYF
>TRBV12-5
CASGFGDRNPEAPLHF
>TRBV5-1
CASSLSPGQEITNYGYTF
>TRBV29-1
CSVPLQVPSTDTQHF
>TRBV3-1
CASSQDRATYEQYF
>TRBV7-6
CASSLEAELNTEAFF
>TRBV7-9
CASSLAPLNEQFF
>TRBV6-5
CASSYNSNYGYTF
>TRBV7-9
CASSLEGGRNYEQYF
>TRBV2
CASRYGELFF
>TRBV9
CASSASGLAEVQYF
>TRBV2
CASRDRTAWGYTF
>TRBV7-6
CASSLDPKGAGYGYTF
>TRBV7-8
CASSLGEKLAGGPDEQFF
>TRBV6-6
CASSNRQPSYNEQFF
>TRBV7-8
CASSSLRGGAPTPWQFF
>TRBV28
CASSFWTRGDRPYGYTF
>TRBV5-1
CAKEDTEAFF
>TRBV29-1
CSVEDWGQGGGETEAFF
>TRBV27
CASSFTGNNYGYTF
>TRBV2
CASCRSWQAAAGANVLTF
>TRBV5-6
CASSLFVIQGNEKLFF
>TRBV6-6
CASSYAPGQETYEQYF
>TRBV10-3
CAISDRAGGYEQYF
>TRBV27
CASILRGAGYNEQFF
>TRBV29-1
CSVPPPIQISGNEQFF
>TRBV7-2
CASSLGQLQGSNQPQHF
>TRBV27
CASSATGGREKLFF